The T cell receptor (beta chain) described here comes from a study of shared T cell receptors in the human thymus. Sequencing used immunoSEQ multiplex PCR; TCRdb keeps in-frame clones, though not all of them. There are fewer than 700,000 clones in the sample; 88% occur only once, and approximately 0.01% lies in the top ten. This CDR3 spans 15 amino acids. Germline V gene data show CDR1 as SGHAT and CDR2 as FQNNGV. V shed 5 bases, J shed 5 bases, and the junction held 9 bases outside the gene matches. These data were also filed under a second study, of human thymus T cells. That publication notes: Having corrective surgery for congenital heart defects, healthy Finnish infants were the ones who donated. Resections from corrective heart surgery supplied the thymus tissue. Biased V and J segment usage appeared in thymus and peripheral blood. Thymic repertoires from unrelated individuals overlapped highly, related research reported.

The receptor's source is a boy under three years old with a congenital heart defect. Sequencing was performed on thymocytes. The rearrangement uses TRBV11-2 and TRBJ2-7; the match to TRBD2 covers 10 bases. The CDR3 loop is CASSPSGLATNEQYF. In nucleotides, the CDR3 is TGTGCCAGCAGCCCATCGGGACTAGCGACCAACGAGCAGTACTTC. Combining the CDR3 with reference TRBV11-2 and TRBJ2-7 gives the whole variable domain EAGVAQSPRYKIIEKRQSVAFWCNPISGHATLYWYQQILGQGPKLLIQFQNNGVVDDSQLPKDRFSAERLKGVDSTLKIQPAKLEDSAVYLCASSPSGLATNEQYFGPGTRLTVT.